The TCR beta chain described here comes from a study of T cells after yellow fever vaccination. There are a few counts of this clonotype. Its antigen remains unknown. Broader study findings: Subsequent to the booster, the majority of primary-vaccination clones reappeared (around 96% CD4, 80% to 90% CD8). Researchers report a weaker secondary response that nonetheless peaked faster, day 5 versus 15.

A universal primer site and UMIs were added as TCR cDNA was made by 5'RACE template switching. TCRdb recomputed calls from the 5' RACE reads with MiXCR, one row per CDR3 protein. The profile shows about 350,000 distinct CDR3 sequences, roughly 8.3% of them singletons. Trimming pared 7 bases from V and 2 bases from J, leaving 9 bases between. CDR1 and CDR2 from the germline V gene are ENHRY and SYGVKD. The CDR3 runs to 12 residues. The source was PBMCs, collected about 49 days after the first yellow fever vaccination. The chain employs TRBV10-3 and TRBJ2-7, with D perhaps matching TRBD1 (6 bases). The clonotype comes from a man younger than 30 who received the YFV17D yellow fever vaccine. The chain's CDR3 is CAIMQGTYEQYF. Here the CDR3 DNA reads TGTGCCATCATGCAGGGGACCTACGAGCAGTACTTC.